These T cell receptor beta chains were read from a single sample in a study of shared clonotypes between healthy human individuals. The repertoire was sequenced with immunoSEQ multiplex PCR; TCRdb's copy has only in-frame clones and lacks some. This table has 2 million to 3 million clones, 93% appearing once. The sequencing sample was made of naive CD4+ T cells from PBMCs. The source is a man aged 18 to 29 in good health. Some clones in this sample may be carry-over from other donors' samples. The CDR3 runs from the conserved cysteine through the conserved F or W. The D gene is left open where the match is weak. Clone size is stated in some rows and not others, as once, few, many or a class when expanded.

size: .
J: TRBJ2-7
D: .
length: 15
V: TRBV18
CDR3: CASSPTGDILVEQYF
DNA: TGTGCCAGCTCACCTACAGGAGATATTCTGGTCGAGCAGTACTTC

size: .
J: TRBJ2-6
D: .
length: 15
V: TRBV27
CDR3: CASSSYSSGANVLTF
DNA: TGTGCCAGCAGTAGCTACAGCTCTGGGGCCAACGTCCTGACTTTC

size: .
J: TRBJ2-1
D: .
length: 16
V: TRBV6-1
CDR3: CASSELGVAGYNEQFF
DNA: TGTGCCAGCAGTGAACTCGGTGTAGCAGGATACAATGAGCAGTTCTTC

size: few
J: TRBJ2-2
D: .
length: 14
V: TRBV6-1
CDR3: CASTFSGNTGELFF
DNA: TGTGCCAGTACGTTTAGCGGGAACACCGGGGAGCTGTTTTTT

size: .
J: TRBJ1-2
D: .
length: 15
V: TRBV6-5
CDR3: CASSPPGRRNYGYTF
DNA: TGTGCCAGCAGCCCACCGGGACGGAGAAACTATGGCTACACCTTC

size: .
J: TRBJ2-7
D: .
length: 14
V: TRBV4-1
CDR3: CASSAAESSYEQYF
DNA: TGCGCCAGCAGCGCGGCGGAGAGCTCCTACGAGCAGTACTTC

size: once
J: TRBJ1-2
D: .
length: 12
V: TRBV28
CDR3: CASEDSHYGYTF
DNA: TGTGCCAGCGAGGACAGCCACTATGGCTACACCTTC

size: .
J: TRBJ2-2
D: TRBD2
length: 15
V: TRBV9
CDR3: CASSVVSGGTGELFF
DNA: TGTGCCAGCAGCGTAGTAAGCGGGGGAACCGGGGAGCTGTTTTTT

size: .
J: TRBJ2-3
D: .
length: 15
V: TRBV4-1
CDR3: CASSQFGTNTDTQYF
DNA: TGCGCCAGCAGCCAATTCGGGACGAACACAGATACGCAGTATTTT

size: .
J: TRBJ2-3
D: TRBD2
length: 16
V: TRBV5-1
CDR3: CASSTLGLAGMDTQYF
DNA: TGCGCCAGCAGCACCCTCGGACTAGCGGGTATGGATACGCAGTATTTT

size: .
J: TRBJ1-4
D: .
length: 15
V: TRBV7-9
CDR3: CASSLGQSTNEKLFF
DNA: TGTGCCAGCAGCTTAGGACAGTCAACTAATGAAAAACTGTTTTTT

size: .
J: TRBJ1-3
D: TRBD1
length: 16
V: TRBV19
CDR3: CASRLQGASSGNTIYF
DNA: TGTGCCAGTAGATTACAGGGGGCGAGCTCTGGAAACACCATATATTTT

size: .
J: TRBJ2-1
D: .
length: 15
V: TRBV30
CDR3: CACRLRTVNYNEQFF
DNA: TGTGCCTGCCGACTACGGACGGTCAACTACAATGAGCAGTTCTTC

size: .
J: TRBJ2-7
D: TRBD2
length: 14
V: TRBV5-1
CDR3: CASSGTSGPYEQYF
DNA: TGCGCCAGCAGCGGGACTAGCGGACCCTACGAGCAGTACTTC

size: once
J: TRBJ2-3
D: .
length: 14
V: TRBV6-4
CDR3: CASSTDSSTDTQYF
DNA: TGTGCCAGCAGCACAGACTCTAGCACAGATACGCAGTATTTT

size: .
J: TRBJ1-2
D: .
length: 12
V: TRBV25-1
CDR3: CASSAPLYGYTF
DNA: TGTGCCAGCAGTGCGCCACTTTATGGCTACACCTTC

size: .
J: TRBJ2-3
D: .
length: 16
V: TRBV5-3
CDR3: CARSLNTSSSTDTQYF
DNA: TGTGCCAGAAGCTTGAATACGTCTAGTAGCACAGATACGCAGTATTTT

size: .
J: TRBJ2-2
D: .
length: 16
V: TRBV5-4
CDR3: CASSANAGADTGELFF
DNA: TGTGCCAGCAGCGCCAATGCGGGGGCGGATACCGGGGAGCTGTTTTTT

size: .
J: TRBJ1-5
D: .
length: 15
V: TRBV27
CDR3: CASSLEDVVYQPQHF
DNA: TGTGCCAGCAGTTTGGAAGACGTGGTATATCAGCCCCAGCATTTT

size: few
J: TRBJ1-1
D: .
length: 14
V: TRBV4-1
CDR3: CASSRRDLGTEAFF
DNA: TGCGCCAGCAGCCGCAGGGATCTCGGCACTGAAGCTTTCTTT

size: once
J: TRBJ1-4
D: TRBD1
length: 14
V: TRBV28
CDR3: CASRPGQLNEKLFF
DNA: TGTGCCAGCAGACCGGGACAGCTTAATGAAAAACTGTTTTTT

size: .
J: TRBJ2-2
D: .
length: 14
V: TRBV7-3
CDR3: CASSSNTATGELFF
DNA: TGTGCCAGCAGCTCGAACACCGCTACCGGGGAGCTGTTTTTT

size: .
J: TRBJ2-2
D: .
length: 16
V: TRBV14
CDR3: CASSQRQNVNTGELFF
DNA: TGTGCCAGCAGCCAGCGACAAAACGTGAACACCGGGGAGCTGTTTTTT

size: .
J: TRBJ2-7
D: .
length: 14
V: TRBV5-1
CDR3: CASSLNSATYEQYF
DNA: TGCGCCAGCAGCTTGAACAGCGCAACCTACGAGCAGTACTTC

size: .
J: TRBJ1-2
D: .
length: 13
V: TRBV27
CDR3: CASSSLLSYGYTF
DNA: TGTGCCAGCAGTTCCCTACTCTCGTATGGCTACACCTTC

size: once
J: TRBJ2-7
D: .
length: 14
V: TRBV7-2
CDR3: CASSLEVTSYEQYF
DNA: TGTGCCAGCTCCCTGGAGGTAACGTCCTACGAGCAGTACTTC

size: .
J: TRBJ2-5
D: .
length: 15
V: TRBV6-6
CDR3: CASSPGNPYQETQYF
DNA: TGTGCCAGCAGCCCGGGCAATCCCTACCAAGAGACCCAGTACTTC

size: once
J: TRBJ2-7
D: .
length: 15
V: TRBV6-1
CDR3: CASSAPDGSSLEQYF
DNA: TGTGCCAGCAGTGCCCCGGACGGTTCTTCCCTCGAGCAGTACTTC

size: .
J: TRBJ2-1
D: TRBD1
length: 15
V: TRBV11-2
CDR3: CASSPGQGAVNEQFF
DNA: TGTGCCAGCAGCCCTGGACAGGGGGCAGTCAATGAGCAGTTCTTC